This T cell receptor beta chain was retrieved from a study of OX40 agonist ivuxolimab in advanced cancers. Study results and limitations: CD4+ and CD8+ blood T cells expanded clonally by week 6 at 0.1 to 3.0 mg/kg.

About this clone: As yet, its antigen is unknown.

V was clipped by 0 bases and J by 5 bases, with 6 bases between them. Germline CDR1 reads SGHRS; CDR2 reads YFSETQ. The CDR3 sequence is 13 residues long. Clones were read by immunoSEQ multiplex PCR, and TCRdb kept only the in-frame ones, dropping some. The sample lists tens of thousands of clones; about 80% were seen once. The rearrangement links TRBV5-1 to TRBJ1-5, with D unclear. This TCR was recovered from an adult with an advanced solid tumor such as melanoma, head and neck, liver or kidney cancer. The source material was CD4+ or CD8+ T cells sorted from blood, sampled in a trial of the OX40 agonist ivuxolimab. CDR3 in DNA: TGCGCCAGCAGCTTGGACAGAGATCAGCCCCAGCATTTT. Translated, it gives CASSLDRDQPQHF.